The rows below give T cell receptor beta chains drawn from one sample of a study of shared clonotypes between healthy human individuals. Generated by immunoSEQ multiplex PCR, the TCRdb table keeps only in-frame clones and is missing some. Found here are roughly 2,000,000 clones, just over 90% of them singletons; the top ten hold approximately 1.7%. The sample consisted of naive CD8+ T cells from PBMCs. The receptors originated from a man aged 18 to 35 in good health. Some clones in this sample may be carry-over from other donors' samples. CDR3s include the opening cysteine and the closing phenylalanine or tryptophan. Fields, in order: V gene, J gene, D gene, CDR3 protein, CDR3 DNA. D genes are given only for firm matches.

V: TRBV7-8; J: TRBJ2-1; D: .; CDR3: CASSLRENEQFF; DNA: TGTGCCAGCAGCTTAAGGGAGAATGAGCAGTTCTTC
V: TRBV9; J: TRBJ1-6; D: TRBD1; CDR3: CASSGGTVNSPLHF; DNA: TGTGCCAGCAGCGGCGGGACAGTTAATTCACCCCTCCACTTT
V: TRBV19; J: TRBJ1-5; D: .; CDR3: CASSPWDASNQPQHF; DNA: TGTGCCAGCTCTCCCTGGGACGCCAGCAATCAGCCCCAGCATTTT
V: TRBV6-6; J: TRBJ2-5; D: TRBD1; CDR3: CASSYLRTGRQETQYF; DNA: TGTGCCAGCAGTTACCTCCGGACAGGGAGGCAAGAGACCCAGTACTTC
V: TRBV6-5; J: TRBJ2-7; D: TRBD1; CDR3: CASSPGTGLYEQYF; DNA: TGTGCCAGCAGCCCTGGGACAGGGTTATACGAGCAGTACTTC
V: TRBV13; J: TRBJ2-5; D: TRBD2; CDR3: CASSPAGGPQETQYF; DNA: TGTGCCAGCAGTCCGGCGGGGGGCCCGCAAGAGACCCAGTACTTC
V: TRBV4-3; J: TRBJ2-2; D: TRBD1; CDR3: CASSQDGTATGELFF; DNA: TGCGCCAGCAGCCAAGATGGGACAGCAACCGGGGAGCTGTTTTTT
V: TRBV4-1; J: TRBJ2-7; D: .; CDR3: CASSGRLAYEQYF; DNA: TGCGCCAGCAGCGGCCGGCTAGCCTACGAGCAGTACTTC
V: TRBV18; J: TRBJ2-1; D: TRBD2; CDR3: CASSPGAREGEQFF; DNA: TGTGCCAGCTCACCAGGGGCGCGGGAGGGCGAGCAGTTCTTC
V: TRBV4-1; J: TRBJ1-2; D: .; CDR3: CASSQATANYGYTF; DNA: TGCGCCAGCAGCCAAGCGACGGCTAACTATGGCTACACCTTC
V: TRBV5-6; J: TRBJ2-2; D: .; CDR3: CASSLGAGARRELFF; DNA: TGTGCCAGCAGCTTGGGAGCGGGCGCTCGACGGGAGCTGTTTTTT
V: TRBV6-5; J: TRBJ1-1; D: .; CDR3: CASSYSFFGTEAFF; DNA: TGTGCCAGCAGTTACTCGTTCTTTGGCACTGAAGCTTTCTTT
V: TRBV27; J: TRBJ2-7; D: TRBD1; CDR3: CASSLRTGIYEQYF; DNA: TGTGCCAGCAGTTTACGGACAGGAATCTACGAGCAGTACTTC
V: TRBV9; J: TRBJ2-7; D: TRBD1; CDR3: CASSGRDRAYEQYF; DNA: TGTGCCAGCAGCGGCCGGGACAGGGCCTACGAGCAGTACTTC